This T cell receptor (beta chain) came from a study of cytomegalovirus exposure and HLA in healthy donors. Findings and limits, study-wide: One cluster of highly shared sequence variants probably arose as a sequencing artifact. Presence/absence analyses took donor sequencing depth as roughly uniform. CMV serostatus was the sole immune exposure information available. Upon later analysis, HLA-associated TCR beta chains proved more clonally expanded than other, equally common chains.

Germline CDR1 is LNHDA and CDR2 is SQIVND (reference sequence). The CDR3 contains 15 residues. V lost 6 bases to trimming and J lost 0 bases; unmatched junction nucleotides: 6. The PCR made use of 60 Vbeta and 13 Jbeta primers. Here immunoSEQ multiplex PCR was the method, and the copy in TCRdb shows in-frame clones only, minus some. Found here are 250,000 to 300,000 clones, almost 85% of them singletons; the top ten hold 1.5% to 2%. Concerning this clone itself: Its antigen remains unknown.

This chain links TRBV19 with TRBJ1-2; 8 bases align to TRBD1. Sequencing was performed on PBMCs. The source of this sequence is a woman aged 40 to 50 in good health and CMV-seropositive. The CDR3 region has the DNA TGTGCCAGTAGCCGGACAGGGTCTTCTAACTATGGCTACACCTTC. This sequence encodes CASSRTGSSNYGYTF.